The 8 T cell receptor beta chains reported below all come from one sample, sequenced in a study of T cells after yellow fever vaccination (dated by TCRdb to 2018 to 2020). This specimen's treatment or condition label, interpreted: live attenuated yellow fever vaccine strain. The library came from 5' RACE. Sequencer: Illumina HiSeq 2500. The public reads were reprocessed in TCRdb via fastp at Q25 and MiXCR, keeping in-frame beta chains. CDR3 protein sequences are deduplicated, and each keeps its most common genes and DNA. The sample profile shows tens of thousands of distinct CDR3 sequences; more than 5.5% of them were found once. The ten largest make up around two fifths of the sample. The material was CD8+ T cells sorted from PBMCs, obtained on the day of the first yellow fever vaccination. The receptor source for this set is a man aged 18 to 30 who received the YFV17D yellow fever vaccine.

The chain uses TRBV7-3 and TRBJ1-2; tentatively, D is TRBD1 (6 bases). Germline lookup yields CDR1 SGHTA and CDR2 FQGTGA. The CDR3 is 12 amino acids. V shed 5 bases and J shed 7 bases, with 11 bases lying between them. The CDR3 loop is CASSEGGSGYTF. CDR3 coding DNA: TGTGCCAGCAGCGAGGGGGGGAGTGGCTACACCTTC.

The chain combines TRBV12-3 or TRBV12-4 with TRBJ2-1; the match to TRBD1 covers 8 bases. The CDR3 loop spans 13 amino acids. V lost 5 bases, J lost 12 bases, and 9 bases stayed unmatched. Here the CDR3 DNA reads TGTGCCAGCAGTCATGCAGGGGGCGCGGGGCAGTTCTTC. Translation: CASSHAGGAGQFF.

This clonotype was seen at least ten times. The genes are TRBV5-4 and TRBJ1-1; no reliable D call. The CDR3 sequence is 13 residues long. Germline values: CDR1 SGHNT, CDR2 YYREEE (reference sequence). V was shortened by 7 bases and J by 0 bases, with 10 bases between the two germline ends. The CDR3 loop is CASQVLMNTEAFF. The CDR3 bases are TGTGCCAGCCAGGTGTTAATGAACACTGAAGCTTTCTTT.

This clonotype was counted at least ten times. The chain couples TRBV27 to TRBJ2-7, with D hard to call. CDR1 and CDR2 from the germline V gene are MNHEY and SMNVEV (reference sequence). The length of the CDR3 is 13 residues. The germline V and J ends were trimmed by 5 bases and 2 bases, with 10 bases remaining between them. The CDR3, as DNA: TGTGCCAGCAGTCCCGGACCCACCTACGAGCAGTACTTC. Translating gives CASSPGPTYEQYF.

Only a few counts were recorded for this clonotype. The chain employs TRBV18 and TRBJ2-3; 9 nucleotides align to TRBD2. The V segment lost 3 bases and the J segment 4 bases; nucleotides outside the gene matches: 2. The CDR3 length is 14 residues. In germline, CDR1 is KGHSH, CDR2 LQKENI. For the CDR3, the DNA is TGTGCCAGCTCACCCAGCGGGGGGTCAGATACGCAGTATTTT. Amino acids: CASSPSGGSDTQYF.

This clonotype was detected many times. The chain couples TRBV5-6 to TRBJ2-3; 7 bases agree with TRBD1. This CDR3 spans 16 amino acids. V was clipped by 2 bases and J by 4 bases; unmatched bases: 10. Germline CDR1 and CDR2: SGHDT and YYEEEE. DNA for the CDR3: TGTGCCAGCAGCTTTTTTTCAAGAGGGGGCGCAGATACGCAGTATTTT. Encoded protein: CASSFFSRGGADTQYF.

V is TRBV12-5 and J is TRBJ1-5; no firm D call. The CDR3 is 13 residues long. Germline CDR1 is LGHNT and CDR2 is FRNRAP. The V end was cut by 1 base, the J end by 4 bases, with 5 bases between. The CDR3 protein is CASGLGRNQPQHF. DNA of the CDR3: TGTGCTAGTGGTTTGGGGAGAAATCAGCCCCAGCATTTT.

This clonotype was recorded at least ten times. The chain uses TRBV7-9 and TRBJ2-3; no reliable D call. Germline CDR1 is SEHNR and CDR2 is FQNEAQ (reference sequence). The CDR3 has 13 amino acids. The germline V and J ends were trimmed by 5 bases and 1 base, with 7 bases remaining between them. The chain's CDR3 is CASSPEGTDTQYF. DNA for the CDR3: TGTGCCAGCAGCCCGGAAGGCACAGATACGCAGTATTTT.